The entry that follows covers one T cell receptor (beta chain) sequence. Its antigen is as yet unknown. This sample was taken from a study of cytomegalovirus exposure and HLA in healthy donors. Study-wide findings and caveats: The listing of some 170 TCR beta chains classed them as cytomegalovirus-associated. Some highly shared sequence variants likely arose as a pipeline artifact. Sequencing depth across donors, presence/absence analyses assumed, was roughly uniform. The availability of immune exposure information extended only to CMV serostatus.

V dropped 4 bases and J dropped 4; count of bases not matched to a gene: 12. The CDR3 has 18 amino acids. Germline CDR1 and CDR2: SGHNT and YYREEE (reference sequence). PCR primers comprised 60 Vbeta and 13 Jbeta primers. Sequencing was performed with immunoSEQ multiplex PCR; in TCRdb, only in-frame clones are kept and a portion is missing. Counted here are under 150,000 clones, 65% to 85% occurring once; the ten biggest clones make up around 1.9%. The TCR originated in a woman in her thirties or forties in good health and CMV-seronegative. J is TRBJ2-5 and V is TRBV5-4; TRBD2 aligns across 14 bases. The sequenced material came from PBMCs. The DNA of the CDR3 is TGTGCCAGCAGCAGAACGGGACTAGCGGGAGCAGTGGGAGAGACCCAGTACTTC. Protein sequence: CASSRTGLAGAVGETQYF.